A single sample is the source of the 21 T cell receptor beta chains below, sequenced in a study of blood T cell repertoires in COVID-19. Measured with immunoSEQ multiplex PCR; TCRdb has only the in-frame clones, and not every one. Here the sample spans hundreds of thousands of clones, about 84% being singletons. The specimen sequenced was PBMCs or T cells enriched from blood (not recorded which). The receptors were gathered from a woman aged 45-65 years who had recovered from COVID-19.

Concerning this clone itself: Other DNA sequences in the sample encode the same CDR3. This sequence joins TRBV7-2 and TRBJ1-5; D ambiguous. Germline assignment: CDR1 SGHTA and CDR2 FQGNSA. V shed 1 base and J shed 4 bases, with 8 bases lying between them. This CDR3 spans 14 amino acids. The CDR3 DNA follows: TGTGCCAGCAGCTTAGATAGCGGGAATCAGCCCCAGCATTTT. Translation: CASSLDSGNQPQHF.

The chain joins TRBV7-9 to TRBJ2-7, with 8 bases that match TRBD1. J was trimmed by 5 bases and V by 2 bases; bases with no gene match: 8. Looked up from germline, CDR1 is SEHNR and CDR2 is FQNEAQ (reference sequence). The CDR3 consists of 15 residues. CDR3 bases: TGTGCCAGCAGCTTATATAGGGACAGGAAGGACGAGCAGTACTTC. Translated: CASSLYRDRKDEQYF. Together with reference TRBV7-9 and TRBJ2-7, the CDR3 gives the full variable domain: DTGVSQNPRHKITKRGQNVTFRCDPISEHNRLYWYRQTLGQGPEFLTYFQNEAQLEKSRLLSDRFSAERPKGSFSTLEIQRTEQGDSAMYLCASSLYRDRKDEQYFGPGTRLTVT.

To note about this clone: A read error is likely, as this CDR3 ends without the conserved phenylalanine or tryptophan. Because the CDR3's place on the DNA is in doubt, the DNA is left out and the CDR3 is given as listed by TCRdb. The chain joins TRBV2 to TRBJ2-3; TRBD1 is the table's D call and was not checked against the DNA. The germline V gene has CDR1 SNHLY and CDR2 FYNNEI. The CDR3 is 11 amino acids long, termini counted. This chain's CDR3 is CASSERTVTQI.

The chain carries TRBV10-3 and TRBJ2-7; 7 bases are a match to TRBD1. Losses at the gene ends were 6 bases for V and 3 bases for J; bases not matched to a gene: 8. CDR1 and CDR2 (germline): ENHRY, SYGVKD. The CDR3 runs 14 residues. The CDR3 region is CAISPRDSYYEQYF. The CDR3 DNA reads TGTGCCATCAGCCCACGGGACAGCTACTACGAGCAGTACTTC.

The rearrangement links TRBV19 to TRBJ2-7, with a tentative D call TRBD1 (6 bases). The CDR3 contains 13 residues. V was cut by 7 bases and J by 6 bases, with 16 bases left in between. Germline-derived CDR1 and CDR2 are LNHDA and SQIVND (reference sequence). CDR3 in amino acids: CASMSQGRREQYF. The CDR3 DNA follows: TGTGCCAGTATGAGCCAGGGGAGACGCGAGCAGTACTTC.

The chain combines TRBV4-3 with TRBJ2-7; D call uncertain. This CDR3 is 14 amino acids long. Trimming pared 1 base from V and 3 bases from J, leaving 10 bases between. The germline gives CDR1 LGHNA, CDR2 YSLEER. CDR3 loop: CASSQVWASYEQYF. The CDR3, as DNA: TGCGCCAGCAGCCAAGTTTGGGCCAGCTACGAGCAGTACTTC.

V gene TRBV10-3 combines with J gene TRBJ1-2, with D hard to call. This CDR3 contains 13 residues. The germline CDR1 and CDR2 sequences are ENHRY and SYGVKD. The V end lost 2 bases, the J end lost 5 bases, and 9 bases lay between the germline ends. The CDR3 protein is CAISEVLGYGYTF. For the CDR3, the DNA is TGTGCCATCAGTGAGGTTCTCGGGTATGGCTACACCTTC.

The sample holds one count of this clone. Other DNA sequences in the same sample also yield this CDR3. V gene TRBV11-2 combines with J gene TRBJ2-1, with 10 positions matching TRBD1. The CDR3 runs to 14 residues. Germline trimming cut 4 bases from V and 4 bases from J; bases unmatched to any gene: 1. The germline V gene encodes CDR1 SGHAT and CDR2 FQNNGV. The CDR3 here is CASSWTGGYNEQFF. The CDR3 DNA reads TGTGCCAGCAGCTGGACAGGGGGTTACAATGAGCAGTTCTTC. Filled out from reference TRBV11-2 and TRBJ2-1, the complete variable domain reads EAGVAQSPRYKIIEKRQSVAFWCNPISGHATLYWYQQILGQGPKLLIQFQNNGVVDDSQLPKDRFSAERLKGVDSTLKIQPAKLEDSAVYLCASSWTGGYNEQFFGPGTRLTVL.

This clone was counted once. V usage is TRBV14 and J usage is TRBJ2-1, with 9 bases lining up with TRBD2. This CDR3 region has 14 residues. Per germline, CDR1 SGHDN and CDR2 FVKESK. The V and J ends lost 0 bases and 15 bases, in that order; junction bases with no gene match: 9. The CDR3 here is CASSQDPSGRPPFF. CDR3 in DNA: TGTGCCAGCAGCCAAGATCCCAGCGGGAGGCCTCCGTTCTTC.

V is TRBV7-3 and J is TRBJ2-7; D perhaps matches TRBD1 (5 bases). The ends were cut back, 6 bases at V and 6 bases at J, with 15 bases in the middle. The germline gives CDR1 SGHTA, CDR2 FQGTGA. This CDR3 contains 13 residues. The chain's CDR3 is CASRPEGAGEQYF. CDR3 sequence (DNA): TGTGCCAGCAGACCAGAAGGGGCAGGCGAGCAGTACTTC.

This clone was recorded only once. The chain joins TRBV5-1 to TRBJ1-2, with no clear D. V gave up 0 bases and J gave up 0 bases, with 12 bases separating them. The germline CDR1 and CDR2 sequences are SGHRS and YFSETQ. The CDR3 contains 16 residues. The CDR3 region has the DNA TGCGCCAGCAGCTTGGGCTCAGTCGGAGCTAACTATGGCTACACCTTC. Protein product: CASSLGSVGANYGYTF.

The chain carries TRBV5-3 and TRBJ2-1; 8 nucleotides agree with TRBD2. TRBV5-3 belongs to the ORF category, with a function that is uncertain. Trimming at V came to 2 bases and at J to 8 bases, leaving 9 bases not matched to a gene. The CDR3 contains 15 residues. The CDR3 loop reads CARSFPPREGHEQFF. CDR3 nucleotide sequence: TGTGCCAGAAGCTTCCCCCCCCGGGAGGGCCATGAGCAGTTCTTC.

This chain joins TRBV9 and TRBJ2-5; TRBD1 is a possible D gene (6 bases). Per the germline V gene, CDR1 is SGDLS and CDR2 is YYNGEE. The V and J ends lost 0 bases and 0 bases respectively, with 12 bases between them. The CDR3 has 16 amino acids. DNA of the CDR3: TGTGCCAGCAGCGTAGGAACCAGGGGCCACCAAGAGACCCAGTACTTC. This gives the protein CASSVGTRGHQETQYF.

The genes are TRBV5-4 and TRBJ2-7, with a weak D call TRBD2 (6 bases). The CDR3 is 14 residues long. Germline loops: CDR1 SGHNT, CDR2 YYREEE (reference sequence). Trimming pared 3 bases from V and 4 bases from J, leaving 14 bases between. In DNA form, the CDR3 reads TGTGCCAGCAGCTCCCCGGGACTTATTTACGAGCAGTACTTC. Its translation: CASSSPGLIYEQYF.

The rearrangement uses TRBV18 and TRBJ1-4; 7 nucleotides line up with TRBD1. After removal of 5 bases from V and 2 bases from J, the junction contained 5 bases not matched to a gene. This CDR3 has 15 residues. The V gene's germline CDR1 is KGHSH and CDR2 LQKENI. CDR3 in DNA: TGTGCCAGCTCAGTACGGGACAGTACTAATGAAAAACTGTTTTTT. Translating it yields CASSVRDSTNEKLFF.

The DNA of the CDR3 is TGTGCCAGCAGTCGTCCCCCGGGACTAGAGGAAACCCAGTACTTC. It is translated as CASSRPPGLEETQYF. This chain joins TRBV28 and TRBJ2-5; 8 nucleotides align to TRBD2. This CDR3 is 15 amino acids long. From germline, CDR1 is MDHEN and CDR2 SYDVKM. V shed 5 bases, J shed 8 bases, and the junction held 13 bases outside the gene matches.

This chain uses TRBV7-9 with TRBJ1-6, with 7 bases lining up with TRBD1. The trim removed 0 bases at V and 6 bases at J, leaving 2 bases unmatched. CDR3 length equals 15 residues. Germline CDR1 SEHNR, CDR2 FQNEAQ (reference sequence). CDR3 in DNA: TGTGCCAGCAGCTTAGCGGCAGGGGGTAATTCACCCCTCCACTTT. It codes for CASSLAAGGNSPLHF. The entire variable domain, with the rest obtained from reference TRBV7-9 and TRBJ1-6, is as follows: DTGVSQNPRHKITKRGQNVTFRCDPISEHNRLYWYRQTLGQGPEFLTYFQNEAQLEKSRLLSDRFSAERPKGSFSTLEIQRTEQGDSAMYLCASSLAAGGNSPLHFGNGTRLTVT.

The chain combines TRBV10-3 with TRBJ2-7; 8 nucleotides align to TRBD2. Germline lookup yields CDR1 ENHRY and CDR2 SYGVKD. The V and J ends lost 10 bases and 5 bases, in that order; junction bases with no gene match: 7. CDR3 length: 12 amino acids. The CDR3 here is CATRTSIHEQYF. The CDR3 DNA follows: TGTGCCACCAGGACTAGCATCCACGAGCAGTACTTC.

The sample holds a few counts of this clone. The V and J genes are TRBV5-1 and TRBJ1-3; D is uncertain. The V end lost 7 bases, the J end lost 4 bases, and 9 bases lay between the germline ends. The CDR3 runs 12 residues. The germline gives CDR1 SGHRS, CDR2 YFSETQ. The CDR3 nucleotides are TGCGCCAGCCGGGAGGACGGAAACACCATATATTTT. Its translation is CASREDGNTIYF.

The table lists this clone with a few counts. The rearrangement joins TRBV27 to TRBJ2-1; D gene uncertain. CDR1 MNHEY and CDR2 SMNVEV come from the germline V gene (reference sequence). Trimming removed 5 bases at V and 4 bases at J, with 12 bases between. The CDR3 length is 14 residues. Here the CDR3 reads CASSPQTPYNEQFF. The DNA for the CDR3 is TGTGCCAGCAGTCCTCAGACACCGTACAATGAGCAGTTCTTC.

The chain carries TRBV14 and TRBJ2-5; D perhaps matches TRBD2 (6 bases). V was clipped by 4 bases and J by 5 bases, with 14 bases between them. Germline V CDR1 and CDR2: SGHDN, FVKESK. The CDR3 covers 14 residues. CDR3 nucleotides: TGTGCCAGCAGCCTCCGGTGGGGGAGGGAGACCCAGTACTTC. Protein sequence: CASSLRWGRETQYF.